This entry features one T cell receptor beta chain sequence. Trimming shortened V by 4 bases and J by 3 bases, and 20 bases separated the two germline ends. This CDR3 comprises 16 residues. CDR1 SGHDT and CDR2 YYEEEE come from the germline V gene. These data are taken from a study of technical replicates of blood from a handful of donors. TCRdb keeps only in-frame clones here, not all; method: immunoSEQ multiplex PCR. The sample includes tens of thousands of clones, about 92% of them seen just once. The chain has TRBV5-6 and TRBJ2-7; TRBD1 might be the D (7 bases). This sequence was found in a human donor in good health. Sequenced: T cells isolated from PBMCs. The CDR3 here is CASSPGAGQFFYEQYF. The CDR3 nucleotides read TGTGCCAGCAGCCCTGGGGCGGGACAGTTCTTCTACGAGCAGTACTTC. Full variable domain (rest looked up from reference TRBV5-6 and TRBJ2-7): DAGVTQSPTHLIKTRGQQVTLRCSPKSGHDTVSWYQQALGQGPQFIFQYYEEEERQRGNFPDRFSGHQFPNYSSELNVNALLLGDSALYLCASSPGAGQFFYEQYFGPGTRLTVT.